This TCR beta chain was identified during a study of cytomegalovirus exposure and HLA in healthy donors. Only in-frame clones appear in the TCRdb table, and some are missing; sequencing was by immunoSEQ multiplex PCR. The sample has about 240,000 clones, approximately 84% seen once; the top ten hold roughly 1.2%. For this clone: The antigen remains undetermined.

The CDR3 runs to 15 residues. The V end lost 4 bases, the J end lost 2 bases, and 12 bases lay between the germline ends. CDR1 is MGHRA and CDR2 is YSYEKL in the germline V gene. Broader study findings: Through in vitro validation, a few CMV-associated chains were shown to be specific for CMV antigens. The study labeled more than 150 TCR beta chains cytomegalovirus-associated. It was found in a later analysis that first-cohort TCR clusters tended to co-occur in the 100 to 150 validation repertoires. The majority of TCR sequences were rare, yet some public TCRs appeared in many donors.

The sample was PBMCs. The chain is built from TRBV4-1 and TRBJ1-5; maybe TRBD1 (5 bases). The receptor was derived from a woman aged 25-40 years in good health and CMV-seropositive. The CDR3 loop reads CASSRRAAGNQPQHF. The CDR3 nucleotides are TGCGCCAGCAGCCGCAGGGCCGCAGGCAATCAGCCCCAGCATTTT.